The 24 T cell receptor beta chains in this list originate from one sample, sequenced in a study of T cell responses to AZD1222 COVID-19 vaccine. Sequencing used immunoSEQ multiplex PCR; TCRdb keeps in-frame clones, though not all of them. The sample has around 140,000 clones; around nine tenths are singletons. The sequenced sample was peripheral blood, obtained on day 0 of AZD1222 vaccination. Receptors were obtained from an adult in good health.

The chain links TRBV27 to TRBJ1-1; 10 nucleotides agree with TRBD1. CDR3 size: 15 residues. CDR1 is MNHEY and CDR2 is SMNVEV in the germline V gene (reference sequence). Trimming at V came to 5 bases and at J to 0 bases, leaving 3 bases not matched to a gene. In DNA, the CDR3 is TGTGCCAGCAGTCAGGGACAGGGGTTGAACACTGAAGCTTTCTTT. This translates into CASSQGQGLNTEAFF.

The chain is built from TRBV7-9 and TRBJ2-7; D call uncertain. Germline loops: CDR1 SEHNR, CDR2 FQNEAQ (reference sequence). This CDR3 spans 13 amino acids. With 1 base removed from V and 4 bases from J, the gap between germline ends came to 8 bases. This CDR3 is CASSLGISYEQYF. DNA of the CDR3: TGTGCCAGCAGCTTAGGTATTTCGTACGAGCAGTACTTC.

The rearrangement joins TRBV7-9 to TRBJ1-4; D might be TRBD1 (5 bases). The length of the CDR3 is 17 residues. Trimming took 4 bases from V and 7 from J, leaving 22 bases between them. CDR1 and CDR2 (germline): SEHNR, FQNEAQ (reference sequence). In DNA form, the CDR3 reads TGTGCCAGCAGCTCCCTTGCCTGGGGGACCGGCGGTGAAAAACTGTTTTTT. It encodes CASSSLAWGTGGEKLFF.

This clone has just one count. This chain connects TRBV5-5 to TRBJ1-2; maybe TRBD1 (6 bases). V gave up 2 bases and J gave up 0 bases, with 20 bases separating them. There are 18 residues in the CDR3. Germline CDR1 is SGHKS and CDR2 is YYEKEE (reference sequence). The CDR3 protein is CASSLSLAGAGANYGYTF. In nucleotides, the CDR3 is TGTGCCAGCAGCTTATCCCTGGCAGGGGCCGGTGCTAACTATGGCTACACCTTC.

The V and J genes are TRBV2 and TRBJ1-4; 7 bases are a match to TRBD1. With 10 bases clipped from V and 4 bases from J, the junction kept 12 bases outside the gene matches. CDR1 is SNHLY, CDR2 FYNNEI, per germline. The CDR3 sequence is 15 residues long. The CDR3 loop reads CATRTGGNYNEKLFF. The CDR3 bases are TGTGCCACCAGGACAGGCGGGAACTATAATGAAAAACTGTTTTTT.

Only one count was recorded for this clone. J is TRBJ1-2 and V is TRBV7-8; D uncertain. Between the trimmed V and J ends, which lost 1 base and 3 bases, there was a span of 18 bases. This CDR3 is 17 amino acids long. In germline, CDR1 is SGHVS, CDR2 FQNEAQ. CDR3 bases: TGTGCCAGCAGCTTAGTTGGTTTCGGTACAGCGCACTATGGCTACACCTTC. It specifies CASSLVGFGTAHYGYTF.

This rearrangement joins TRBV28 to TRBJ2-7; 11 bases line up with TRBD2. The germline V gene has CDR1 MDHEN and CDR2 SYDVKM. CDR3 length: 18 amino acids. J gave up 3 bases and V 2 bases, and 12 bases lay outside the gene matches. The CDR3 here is CASSLIAKGTSGFYEQYF. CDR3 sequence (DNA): TGTGCCAGCAGTTTAATAGCCAAAGGGACTAGCGGATTCTACGAGCAGTACTTC.

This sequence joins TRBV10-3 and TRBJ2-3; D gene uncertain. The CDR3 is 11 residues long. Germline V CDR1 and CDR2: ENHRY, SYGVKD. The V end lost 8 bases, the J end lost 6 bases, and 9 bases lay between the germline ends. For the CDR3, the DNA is TGTGCCATCCGCGGTAGGGATACGCAGTATTTT. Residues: CAIRGRDTQYF.

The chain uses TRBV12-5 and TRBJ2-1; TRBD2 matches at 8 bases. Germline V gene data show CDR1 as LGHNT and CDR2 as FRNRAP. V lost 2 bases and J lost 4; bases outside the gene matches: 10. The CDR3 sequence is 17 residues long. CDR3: CASGLSFGGEGYNEQFF. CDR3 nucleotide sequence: TGTGCTAGTGGTTTGAGTTTCGGGGGGGAGGGATACAATGAGCAGTTCTTC. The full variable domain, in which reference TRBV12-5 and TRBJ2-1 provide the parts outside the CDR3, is DARVTQTPRHKVTEMGQEVTMRCQPILGHNTVFWYRQTMMQGLELLAYFRNRAPLDDSGMPKDRFSAEMPDATLATLKIQPSEPRDSAVYFCASGLSFGGEGYNEQFFGPGTRLTVL.

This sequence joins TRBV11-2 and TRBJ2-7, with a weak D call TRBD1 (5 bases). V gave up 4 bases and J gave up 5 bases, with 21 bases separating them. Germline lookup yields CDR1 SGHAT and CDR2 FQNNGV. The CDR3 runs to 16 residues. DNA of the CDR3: TGTGCCAGCAGCTCCCAAAGGGGCAGTTCTGTAGACGAGCAGTACTTC. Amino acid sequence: CASSSQRGSSVDEQYF.

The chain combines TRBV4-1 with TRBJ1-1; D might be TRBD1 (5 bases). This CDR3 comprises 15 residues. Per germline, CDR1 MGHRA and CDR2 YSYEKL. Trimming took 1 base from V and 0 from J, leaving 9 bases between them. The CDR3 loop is CASSQVEGMNTEAFF. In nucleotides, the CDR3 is TGCGCCAGCAGCCAAGTCGAGGGGATGAACACTGAAGCTTTCTTT.

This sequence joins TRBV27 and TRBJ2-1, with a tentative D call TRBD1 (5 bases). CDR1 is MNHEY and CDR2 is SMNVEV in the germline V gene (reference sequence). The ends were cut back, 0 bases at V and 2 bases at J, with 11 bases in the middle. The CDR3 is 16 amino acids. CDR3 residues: CASSLSGVLPYNEQFF. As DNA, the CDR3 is TGTGCCAGCAGTTTATCAGGGGTCCTACCCTACAATGAGCAGTTCTTC.

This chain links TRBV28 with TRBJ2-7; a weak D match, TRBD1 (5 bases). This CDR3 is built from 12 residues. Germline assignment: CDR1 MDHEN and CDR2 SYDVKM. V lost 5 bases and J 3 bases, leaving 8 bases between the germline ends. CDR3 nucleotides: TGTGCCAGCAGTACAGGCTACTACGAGCAGTACTTC. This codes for CASSTGYYEQYF.

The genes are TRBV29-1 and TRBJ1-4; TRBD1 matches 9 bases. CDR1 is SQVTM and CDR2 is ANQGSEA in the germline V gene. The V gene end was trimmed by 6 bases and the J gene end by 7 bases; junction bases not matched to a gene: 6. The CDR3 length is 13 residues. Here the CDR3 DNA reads TGCAGCGTCACAGGGGGCTGGGGTGAAAAACTGTTTTTT. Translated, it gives CSVTGGWGEKLFF.

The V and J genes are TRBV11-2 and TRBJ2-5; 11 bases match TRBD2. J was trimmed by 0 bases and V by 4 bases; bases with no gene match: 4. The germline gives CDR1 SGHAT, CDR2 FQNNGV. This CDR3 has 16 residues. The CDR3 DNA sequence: TGTGCCAGCAGCTGGGGACTAGCGGCGAACCAAGAGACCCAGTACTTC. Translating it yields CASSWGLAANQETQYF.

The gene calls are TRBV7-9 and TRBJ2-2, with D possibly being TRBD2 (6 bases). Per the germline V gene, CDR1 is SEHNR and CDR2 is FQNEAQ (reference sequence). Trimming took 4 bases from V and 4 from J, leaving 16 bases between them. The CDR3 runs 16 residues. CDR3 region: CASSSDSAGFTGELFF. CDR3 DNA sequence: TGTGCCAGCAGCTCAGATTCTGCGGGATTCACCGGGGAGCTGTTTTTT.

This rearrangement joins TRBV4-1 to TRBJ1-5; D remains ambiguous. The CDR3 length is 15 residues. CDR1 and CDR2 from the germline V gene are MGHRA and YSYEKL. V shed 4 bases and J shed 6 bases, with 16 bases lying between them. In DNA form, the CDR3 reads TGCGCCAGCAGCCCCTACCCCTGGGGAGCTCAGCCCCAGCATTTT. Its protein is CASSPYPWGAQPQHF.

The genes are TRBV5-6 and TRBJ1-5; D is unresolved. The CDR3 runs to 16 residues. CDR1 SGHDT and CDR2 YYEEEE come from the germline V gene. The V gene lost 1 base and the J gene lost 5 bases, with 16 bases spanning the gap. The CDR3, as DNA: TGTGCCAGCAGCTTGAGCCCCTACGTTCCACATCAGCCCCAGCATTTT. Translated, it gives CASSLSPYVPHQPQHF.

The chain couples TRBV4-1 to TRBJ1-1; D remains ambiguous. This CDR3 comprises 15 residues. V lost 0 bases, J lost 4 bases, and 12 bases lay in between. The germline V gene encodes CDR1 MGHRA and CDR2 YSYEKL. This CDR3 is CASSQDRASATEAFF. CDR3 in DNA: TGCGCCAGCAGCCAAGATAGGGCCTCGGCCACTGAAGCTTTCTTT.

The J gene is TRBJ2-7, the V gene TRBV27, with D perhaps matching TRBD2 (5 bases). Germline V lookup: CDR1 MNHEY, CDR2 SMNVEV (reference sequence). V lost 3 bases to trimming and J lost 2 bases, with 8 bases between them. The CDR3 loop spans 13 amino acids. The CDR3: CASSFDGTYEQYF. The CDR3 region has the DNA TGTGCCAGCAGTTTCGACGGGACCTACGAGCAGTACTTC.

The CDR3 is CASSVDSGTQYF. CDR3 DNA sequence: TGTGCCAGTAGTGTGGACAGTGGAACGCAGTATTTT. V and J are TRBV19 and TRBJ2-3; possible D gene TRBD1, 6 bases. The CDR3 totals 12 residues. The germline CDR1 and CDR2 sequences are LNHDA and SQIVND (reference sequence). V gave up 5 bases and J gave up 9 bases, with 12 bases separating them. Full variable domain (rest looked up from reference TRBV19 and TRBJ2-3): DGGITQSPKYLFRKEGQNVTLSCEQNLNHDAMYWYRQDPGQGLRLIYYSQIVNDFQKGDIAEGYSVSREKKESFPLTVTSAQKNPTAFYLCASSVDSGTQYFGPGTRLTVL.

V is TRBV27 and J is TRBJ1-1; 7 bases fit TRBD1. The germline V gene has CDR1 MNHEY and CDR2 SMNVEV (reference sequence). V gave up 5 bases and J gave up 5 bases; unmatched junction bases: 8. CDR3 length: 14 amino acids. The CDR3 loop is CASSLWTGWTEAFF. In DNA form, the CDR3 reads TGTGCCAGCAGTCTATGGACAGGTTGGACTGAAGCTTTCTTT.

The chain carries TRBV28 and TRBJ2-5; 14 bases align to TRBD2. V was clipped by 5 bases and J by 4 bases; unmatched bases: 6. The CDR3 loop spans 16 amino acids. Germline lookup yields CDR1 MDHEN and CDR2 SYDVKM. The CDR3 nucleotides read TGTGCCAGCAGTCCCCGACTAGCGGGAGGGGGAGAGACCCAGTACTTC. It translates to CASSPRLAGGGETQYF.

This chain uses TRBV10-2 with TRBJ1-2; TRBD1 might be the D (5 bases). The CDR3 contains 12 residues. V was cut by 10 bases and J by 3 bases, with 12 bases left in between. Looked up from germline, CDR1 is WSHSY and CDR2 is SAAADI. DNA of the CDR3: TGCGCCACCCTCCGGGACGACTATGGCTACACCTTC. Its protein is CATLRDDYGYTF.